This TCR beta chain is from a study of blood T cell repertoires in COVID-19. About this clone: Germline is not matched at one junction end, which may reflect a read error.

Here immunoSEQ multiplex PCR was the method, and the copy in TCRdb shows in-frame clones only, minus some. This sample has over 65,000 clones; roughly 80% occur once, and the top ten carry 15% to 20%. Germline values: CDR1 SGHDT, CDR2 YYEEEE. The CDR3 length is 11 residues. This sequence originates from an elderly man with active COVID-19. Sequenced: peripheral blood. This chain connects TRBV5-6 to TRBJ1-3, with 8 bases lining up with TRBD1. The CDR3 DNA is TGTGCCAGCAGCTCGGGACAGGCCTCCTTTTTT. Translating it yields CASSSGQASFF. The whole variable domain, filled in from reference TRBV5-6 and TRBJ1-3, reads DAGVTQSPTHLIKTRGQQVTLRCSPKSGHDTVSWYQQALGQGPQFIFQYYEEEERQRGNFPDRFSGHQFPNYSSELNVNALLLGDSALYLCASSSGQASFFGEGSWLTVV.